This TCR beta chain was identified in a study of blood T cell repertoires in COVID-19. Study in general: T cells, B-cell-depleted T cells, or PBMCs supplied cDNA or gDNA.

Germline V lookup: CDR1 WSHSY, CDR2 SAAADI. CDR3 length: 17 residues. With V trimmed by 8 bases and J by 10 bases, 19 bases remained unmatched. Residents of around 24 US areas, aged roughly 18 to 89 years, made up the participants. Donors in Cohort 3 who had recovered were those with two negative PCRs, healthcare professional clearance, or resolution of their symptoms. Assay used: immunoSEQ multiplex PCR; TCRdb lists only in-frame clones, some missing. The sample yields about 320,000 clones, about nine tenths seen once. The TCR was taken from a woman aged 18 to 35 who had recovered from COVID-19. The sequenced material came from PBMCs or T cells enriched from blood (not recorded which). This chain links TRBV10-2 with TRBJ1-6; 8 bases line up with TRBD1. As DNA, the CDR3 is TGCGCCAGCCTCCTGGACAGGGAGGTTCCTTTGATGTCACCCCTCCACTTT. This gives the protein CASLLDREVPLMSPLHF.